The 16 T cell receptor beta chains listed next were all sequenced from one sample in a study of CD8+ T cells in alopecia areata. TCR sequencing used cDNA made by reverse transcription of extracted RNA. Repertoires were generated with immunoSEQ multiplex PCR, while TCRdb's copy carries only in-frame clones and drops some. This sample has about 300,000 clones, each found more than once. Cutaneous lymph nodes were pooled and cells sorted by CD4, CD8alpha, NKG2D, NKG2ACE and more. Specimen: CD4+ T cells sorted from a lymph node. These receptors originate from a C3H/HeJ mouse with alopecia areata. The MHC haplotype of this mouse line is H2-k.

In its sample, this clone was seen a few times. Gene names are mouse gene names. The CDR3 goes on 4 residues after the read ends, and that part is filled in from the germline J gene. The V and J genes are TRBV19 and TRBJ2-1, with D tentatively TRBD2 (6 bases). The CDR3 contains 14 residues. Germline V gene sequence: CDR1 FNHDT, CDR2 SITEND (reference sequence). Trimming pared 3 bases from V and 2 bases from J, leaving 9 bases between. CDR3 bases read: TGTGCCAGCAGTACCGGGACTTACTATGCT. Its protein product is CASSTGTYYA. In full, the CDR3 reads CASSTGTYYAEQFF. Full variable domain (outside the CDR3, taken from reference TRBV19 and TRBJ2-1): GGIITQTPKFLIGQEGQKLTLKCQQNFNHDTMYWYRQDSGKGLRLIYYSITENDLQKGDLSEGYDASREKKSSFSLTVTSAQKNEMAVFLCASSTGTYYAEQFFGPGTRLTVL.

This clone has just a few counts. Mouse gene names apply. Other DNA sequences in this specimen translate into the identical CDR3. CDR3 DNA (partial): TGTGCCAGCAGCCAGGTTGGCAGCTAT. Its protein product is CASSQVGSY. The full-length CDR3 reads as CASSQVGSYEQYF. V is TRBV5 and J is TRBJ2-7, with no clear D. The DNA ends 4 residues before the CDR3 does, and the rest of the CDR3 is filled in from the germline J gene. Germline-derived CDR1 and CDR2 are LGHNA and YNLKQL (reference sequence). The CDR3 is made up of 13 amino acids. Trimming cost V 3 bases and J 3 bases, with 9 bases left between them.

This clone was picked up a small number of times. The gene names here belong to mouse. The read ends 4 residues shy of where the CDR3 ends; the end is completed using the germline J gene. This sequence joins TRBV12-1 and TRBJ2-4; 8 positions agree with TRBD2. Germline V gene lookup returns CDR1 SGHSN and CDR2 HYEKVE. The CDR3 runs to 16 residues. The V and J ends lost 1 base and 1 base, in that order; junction bases with no gene match: 6. CDR3 residues: CASSLSTGERQNTLYF. CDR3 bases read: TGTGCCAGCTCTCTTTCGACTGGGGAGCGTCAAAAC.

This clone was recorded a few times. Gene names denote mouse genes. The sequence runs out 3 residues before the end of the CDR3; the remainder is reconstructed from the germline J gene. This sequence joins TRBV16 and TRBJ1-6; D possibly corresponds to TRBD1 (5 bases). TRBJ1-6 is marked as an open reading frame, function uncertain. V lost 5 bases, J lost 3 bases, and 8 bases lay in between. Per the germline V gene, CDR1 is SGHSA and CDR2 is FRNQAP. The CDR3 covers 14 residues. The CDR3 is CASSPGGYNSPLYF. The CDR3 bases that were read are TGTGCAAGCAGCCCGGGGGGCTATAATTCGCCC.

As for this clone: Gene names denote mouse genes. The CDR3 end is not reached by the read, which stops 4 residues before it; the germline J gene fills it in. The rearrangement links TRBV13-1 to TRBJ2-4, with TRBD2 identical over 7 bases. Germline V gene data show CDR1 as NSHNY and CDR2 as SYGAGN. Germline trimming cut 3 bases from V and 1 base from J; bases unmatched to any gene: 5. This CDR3 is built from 15 residues. CDR3 loop: CASSGGGRGQNTLYF. The covered CDR3 bases are TGTGCCAGCAGTGGGGGGGGACGGGGTCAAAAC.

For this clone: It may be a read error: a sequence one base away is much more abundant. All gene names here are mouse names. The read stops 4 residues short of the end of the CDR3; the missing end is completed from the germline J gene. Distinct nucleotide sequences in the sample also encode this CDR3. The chain carries TRBV19 and TRBJ1-1; the match to TRBD1 covers 9 bases. J gave up 0 bases and V 5 bases, and 2 bases lay outside the gene matches. The germline V gene has CDR1 FNHDT and CDR2 SITEND (reference sequence). CDR3 length equals 14 residues. CDR3 in amino acids: CASRRQGANTEVFF. The part of the CDR3 DNA that was read is TGTGCCAGCAGACGACAGGGGGCAAACACA. Using reference TRBV19 and TRBJ1-1 for the parts outside the CDR3, the full variable domain is GGIITQTPKFLIGQEGQKLTLKCQQNFNHDTMYWYRQDSGKGLRLIYYSITENDLQKGDLSEGYDASREKKSSFSLTVTSAQKNEMAVFLCASRRQGANTEVFFGKGTRLTVV.

This clone has just a few counts. Mouse gene names and germline throughout. Coverage ceases 4 residues before the CDR3 finishes, and the germline J gene fills in the end. The gene calls are TRBV31 and TRBJ1-2; TRBD1 might be the D (5 bases). The V and J ends lost 2 bases and 4 bases respectively, with 8 bases between them. The CDR3 runs 12 residues. In germline, CDR1 is GKSSPN, CDR2 SITVG. The part of the CDR3 DNA that was read is TGTGCCTGGAGTGACAGTGTCTCC. It specifies CAWSDSVS. The CDR3 as a whole reads CAWSDSVSDYTF.

With respect to this clone: Gene names refer to mouse genes. The sequenced CDR3 bases are TGTGCCAGCATGGCAGGGGGCGCAGGGTCGCCC. Translating it yields CASMAGGAGSP. The CDR3, in full, reads CASMAGGAGSPLYF. The chain employs TRBV19 and TRBJ1-6; 8 nucleotides align to TRBD1. The CDR3 end falls 3 residues outside the read, so it is completed with the germline J gene. TRBJ1-6 is an ORF for which the function is uncertain. Per the germline V gene, CDR1 is FNHDT and CDR2 is SITEND (reference sequence). The CDR3 extends over 14 amino acids. With V trimmed by 6 bases and J by 10 bases, 9 bases remained unmatched.

The table lists this clone with a few counts. This may come from a read error, since a much larger clone is one base off. Gene names and germline refer to mouse. The read is 4 residues too short to cover the CDR3 end, so that end is filled in from the germline J gene. The identical CDR3 is also encoded by other nucleotide sequences in the sample. This chain uses TRBV19 with TRBJ2-7; 7 nucleotides align to TRBD1. The CDR3 is 12 amino acids. Germline lookup yields CDR1 FNHDT and CDR2 SITEND (reference sequence). The CDR3 loop is CASSVDRDEQYF. Partial CDR3 DNA: TGTGCCAGCAGTGTTGACAGGGAT.

For this clone: The gene names given are mouse names. Sequencing ends 4 residues short of the CDR3 end; the germline J gene provides the rest. The chain is built from TRBV19 and TRBJ2-4; D possibly corresponds to TRBD1 (7 bases). This CDR3 spans 15 amino acids. Germline V CDR1 and CDR2: FNHDT, SITEND (reference sequence). V was clipped by 6 bases and J by 0 bases, with 14 bases between them. The CDR3 loop reads CASTPRGTSQNTLYF. Incomplete CDR3 DNA: TGTGCCAGCACCCCCAGGGGGACTAGTCAAAAC.

Concerning this clone: The gene names here belong to mouse. The read is 4 residues too short to cover the CDR3 end, so that end is filled in from the germline J gene. The chain combines TRBV29 with TRBJ2-1; 11 nucleotides match TRBD2. Germline values: CDR1 MSHET, CDR2 SYDVDS. J lost 1 base, V lost 6 bases, and 2 bases had no gene match. This CDR3 spans 15 amino acids. The CDR3 here is CASRRTGGNYAEQFF. Incomplete CDR3 DNA: TGTGCTAGCAGGCGGACTGGGGGGAACTATGCT.

For this clone: Mouse gene names and germline throughout. The read falls 4 residues short of the CDR3 end, and the missing part is taken from the germline J gene. The chain couples TRBV1 to TRBJ2-7, with D possibly being TRBD1 (6 bases). Germline CDR1 reads NSQYPW; CDR2 reads LRSPGD (reference sequence). The length of the CDR3 is 13 residues. CDR3 DNA, as far as it was read: TGCACCTGCAGTGCAGAGTACAGGGAT. This gives the protein CTCSAEYRD. The whole CDR3 protein is CTCSAEYRDEQYF.

This clone has a handful of counts. The junction departs from germline at one end; a sequencing error may be responsible. All gene names here are mouse names. The CDR3 is cut off 4 residues early in the read; its end comes from the germline J gene. The V and J genes are TRBV5 and TRBJ2-3, with TRBD1 matching 7 bases. CDR3 length equals 14 residues. CDR1 LGHNA and CDR2 YNLKQL come from the germline V gene (reference sequence). The CDR3 bases that were read are TGTGCCAGCAGCCCGCGGGACAGTGGAGAA. Translation gives CASSPRDSGE. The whole CDR3 sequence reads CASSPRDSGETLYF.

The sample holds a few counts of this clone. Gene names follow the mouse nomenclature. The read finishes 4 residues shy of the CDR3 end, and the germline J gene is used to complete it. This chain joins TRBV1 and TRBJ2-1; 10 bases line up with TRBD2. Germline V gene lookup returns CDR1 NSQYPW and CDR2 LRSPGD (reference sequence). This CDR3 contains 17 residues. Trimming removed 4 bases from V and 3 bases from J; junction bases left unmatched: 9. The sequenced part of the CDR3 DNA is TGCACCTGCAGTGAGGGGGGGACTGGGGCAATCTATGCT. This gives the protein CTCSEGGTGAIYA. The full CDR3 is CTCSEGGTGAIYAEQFF.

This clone was seen only a few times. Mouse gene names apply. With the read ending 4 residues before the CDR3 end, the germline J gene is used to fill in that end. This chain joins TRBV19 and TRBJ2-1; 7 bases are a match to TRBD2. From germline, CDR1 is FNHDT and CDR2 SITEND (reference sequence). The CDR3 consists of 16 residues. V was pared by 0 bases and J by 2 bases, with 5 bases of the junction left unmatched. The part of the CDR3 DNA that was read is TGTGCCAGCAGTATAGGGCCTGGGGGAGACTATGCT. Residues: CASSIGPGGDYA. The whole CDR3 sequence is CASSIGPGGDYAEQFF.

Concerning this clone: Gene names and germline match the mouse. The CDR3 end lies 4 residues beyond the end of the read and is filled in from the germline J gene. The chain joins TRBV13-1 to TRBJ1-2, with D hard to call. The V and J ends lost 4 bases and 0 bases respectively, with 7 bases between them. The germline gives CDR1 NSHNY, CDR2 SYGAGN. The CDR3 has 13 amino acids. The CDR3 is CASSIQANSDYTF. The covered CDR3 bases are TGTGCCAGCAGTATTCAAGCAAACTCC.